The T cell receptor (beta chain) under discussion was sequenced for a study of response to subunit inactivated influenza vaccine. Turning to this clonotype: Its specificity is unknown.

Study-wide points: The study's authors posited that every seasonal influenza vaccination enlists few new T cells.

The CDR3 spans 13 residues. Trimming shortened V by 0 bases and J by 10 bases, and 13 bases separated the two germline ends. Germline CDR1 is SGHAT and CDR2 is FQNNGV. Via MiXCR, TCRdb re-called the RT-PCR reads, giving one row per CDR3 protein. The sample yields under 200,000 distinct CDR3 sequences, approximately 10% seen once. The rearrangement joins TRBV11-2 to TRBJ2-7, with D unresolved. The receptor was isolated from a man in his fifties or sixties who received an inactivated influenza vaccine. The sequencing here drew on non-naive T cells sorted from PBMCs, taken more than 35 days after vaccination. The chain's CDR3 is CASSLDPRGHQYF. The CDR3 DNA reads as TGTGCCAGCAGCTTAGATCCTAGAGGCCACCAGTACTTC.